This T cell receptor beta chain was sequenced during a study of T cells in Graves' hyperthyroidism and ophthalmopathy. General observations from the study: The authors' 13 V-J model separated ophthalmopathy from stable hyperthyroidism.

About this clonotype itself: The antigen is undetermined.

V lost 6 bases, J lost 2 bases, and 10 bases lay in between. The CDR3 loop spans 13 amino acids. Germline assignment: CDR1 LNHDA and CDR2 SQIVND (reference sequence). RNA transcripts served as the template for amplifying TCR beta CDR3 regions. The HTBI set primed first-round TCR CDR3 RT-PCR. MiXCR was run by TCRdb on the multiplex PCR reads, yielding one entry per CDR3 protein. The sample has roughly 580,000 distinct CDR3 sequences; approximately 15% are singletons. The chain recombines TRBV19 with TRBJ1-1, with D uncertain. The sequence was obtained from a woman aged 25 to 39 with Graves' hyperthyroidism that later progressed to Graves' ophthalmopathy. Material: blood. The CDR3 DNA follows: TGTGCCAGTAGAAAGCACTCAAACACTGAAGCTTTCTTT. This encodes CASRKHSNTEAFF.